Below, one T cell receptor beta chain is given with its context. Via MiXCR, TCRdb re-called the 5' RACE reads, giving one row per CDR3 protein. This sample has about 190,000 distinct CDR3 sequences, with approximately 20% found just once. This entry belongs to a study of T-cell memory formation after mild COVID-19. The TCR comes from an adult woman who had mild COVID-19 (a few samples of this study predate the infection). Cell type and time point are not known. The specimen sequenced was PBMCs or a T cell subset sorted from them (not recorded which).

CDR3: CATEIPGKLDEQYF. CDR3 nucleotide sequence: TGTGCCACCGAAATACCCGGGAAGTTGGACGAGCAGTACTTC. This sequence joins TRBV6-2 or TRBV6-3 and TRBJ2-7; tentative D call: TRBD2 (5 bases). The CDR3 extends over 14 amino acids. Trimming left V 10 bases short and J 5 bases short, with 21 bases between. Germline V gene data show CDR1 as MNHEY and CDR2 as SVGEGT.